This TCR beta chain derives from a study of cytotoxic CD8 clonotypes in ibrutinib-treated CLL. The CDR3 has 11 amino acids. Trimming pared 2 bases from V and 9 bases from J, leaving 5 bases between. Germline V gives CDR1 SGHTA, CDR2 FQGNSA. Produced via immunoSEQ multiplex PCR; TCRdb's table is partial and in-frame only. The sample contains approximately 150,000 clones, about 84% of which appear only once. The origin of this receptor is a human donor with chronic lymphocytic leukemia. The source was PBMCs, collected after 24 months of ibrutinib treatment. The gene calls are TRBV7-2 and TRBJ1-5; D is possibly TRBD1 (5 bases). The CDR3 DNA reads as TGTGCCAGCAGCTTACAGGGGCCCCAGCATTTT. Translated: CASSLQGPQHF.